This T cell receptor beta chain was sequenced during a study of cytomegalovirus exposure and HLA in healthy donors. The germline V gene encodes CDR1 MDHEN and CDR2 SYDVKM. Trimming took off 3 bases at V and 1 base at J, with 12 bases between the two ends. This CDR3 region has 15 residues. The PCR had 60 Vbeta and 13 Jbeta primers. Sequenced by immunoSEQ multiplex PCR; TCRdb stores in-frame clones only, minus some. The sample lists more than 95,000 clones, 17% occurring once. The study, taken as a whole, reports: Per a prior analysis, the majority of TCR beta V segments were productive roughly 87% or roughly 30% of the time. Based on reports, TCR beta sequences accurately predicted HLA-A and HLA-B alleles for most subjects. The study found most TCR sequences rare, yet found some public TCRs in many donors. Several of the most significant clusters appeared linked to common viral pathogens, based on a later analysis.

In its sample, this clone was seen a few times. Its antigen is not identified. The V call is TRBV28, the J call TRBJ1-2, with D possibly TRBD1 on 5 matching bases. This receptor was taken from a female donor in good health and CMV-seropositive. The specimen sequenced was PBMCs. The CDR3 sequence is CASSLTLQGNYGYTF. In DNA, the CDR3 is TGTGCCAGCAGTTTGACCCTTCAGGGTAACTATGGCTACACCTTC.